The clone carrying this T cell receptor (beta chain) has only a few counts. Authors of the study amplified TCR beta CDR3 regions from RNA transcripts. The HTBI set primed first-round TCR CDR3 RT-PCR. TCRdb fed the multiplex PCR reads into MiXCR, producing one record per CDR3 protein. The sample has about 840,000 distinct CDR3 sequences, approximately 40% seen once. The sample originates from a study of T cells in Graves' hyperthyroidism and ophthalmopathy. Germline values: CDR1 MNHEY, CDR2 SVGAGI. The V and J ends lost 1 base and 2 bases respectively, with 20 bases between them. The CDR3 totals 19 residues.

The TCR sequence derives from a man in his late teens or twenties with Graves' hyperthyroidism. The sequencing sample was made of blood. This sequence joins TRBV6-5 and TRBJ2-2, with D possibly being TRBD1 (7 bases). The CDR3 here is CASSYLGGGAGGNTGELFF. CDR3 sequence (DNA): TGTGCCAGCAGTTACTTGGGCGGCGGGGCAGGGGGAAACACCGGGGAGCTGTTTTTT.